Here is one T cell receptor beta chain with its context. This sample is drawn from a study of blood T cell repertoires in COVID-19. Study overall: Researchers got acute and convalescent COVID-19 samples from the United States, Italy and Spain. Sources were T cells, B-cell-depleted T cells, or PBMCs; the material itself was cDNA or gDNA.

Methods used by the authors: Reference gene primer amplification in the assay estimated nucleated cell counts. Using immunoSEQ multiplex PCR, the repertoire was profiled, and TCRdb retains in-frame clones only, with some absent. That table supplies the V and J calls and clone size; D and trimming were determined from the DNA. The sample records under 300,000 clones, about 86% being singletons. V shed 2 bases and J shed 7 bases, with 9 bases lying between them. The CDR3 is made up of 12 amino acids. Per the germline V gene, CDR1 is SGHRS and CDR2 is YFSETQ. Sequencing was performed on peripheral blood. This sequence joins TRBV5-1 and TRBJ1-1; the D gene is possibly TRBD1 (6 bases). This receptor was obtained from a woman aged 25 to 45 with COVID-19, enrolled during active disease. CDR3 loop: CASSFTGFEAFF. DNA for the CDR3: TGCGCCAGCAGCTTCACAGGGTTTGAAGCTTTCTTT.